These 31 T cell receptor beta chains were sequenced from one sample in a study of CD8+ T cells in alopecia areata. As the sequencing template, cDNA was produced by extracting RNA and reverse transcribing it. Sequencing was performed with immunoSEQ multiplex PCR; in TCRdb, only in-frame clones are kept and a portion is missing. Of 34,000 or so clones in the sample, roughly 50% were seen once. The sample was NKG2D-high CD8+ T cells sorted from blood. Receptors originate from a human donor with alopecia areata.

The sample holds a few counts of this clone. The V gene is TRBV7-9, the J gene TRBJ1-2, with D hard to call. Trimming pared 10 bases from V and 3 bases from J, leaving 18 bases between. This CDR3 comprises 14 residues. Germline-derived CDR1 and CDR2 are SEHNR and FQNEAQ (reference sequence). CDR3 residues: CAIMHMTDYYGYTF. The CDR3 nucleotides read TGTGCCATTATGCACATGACCGATTACTATGGCTACACCTTC.

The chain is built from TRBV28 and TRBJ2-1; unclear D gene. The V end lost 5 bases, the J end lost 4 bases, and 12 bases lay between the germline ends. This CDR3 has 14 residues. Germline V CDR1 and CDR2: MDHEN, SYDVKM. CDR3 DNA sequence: TGTGCCAGCAGTCCCTGGGGAACGTACAATGAGCAGTTCTTC. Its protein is CASSPWGTYNEQFF.

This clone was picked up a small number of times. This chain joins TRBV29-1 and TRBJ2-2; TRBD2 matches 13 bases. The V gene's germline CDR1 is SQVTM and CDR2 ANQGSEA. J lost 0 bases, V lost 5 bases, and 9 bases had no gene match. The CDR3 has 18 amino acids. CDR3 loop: CSVMVGLAGVTNTGELFF. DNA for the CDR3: TGCAGCGTTATGGTCGGACTAGCGGGAGTTACGAACACCGGGGAGCTGTTTTTT.

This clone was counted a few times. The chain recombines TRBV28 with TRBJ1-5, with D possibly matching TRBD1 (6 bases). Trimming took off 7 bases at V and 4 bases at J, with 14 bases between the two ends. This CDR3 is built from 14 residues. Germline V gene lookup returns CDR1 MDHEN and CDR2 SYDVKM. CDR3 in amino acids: CASNEWQGNQPQHF. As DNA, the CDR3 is TGTGCCAGCAACGAGTGGCAGGGGAATCAGCCCCAGCATTTT.

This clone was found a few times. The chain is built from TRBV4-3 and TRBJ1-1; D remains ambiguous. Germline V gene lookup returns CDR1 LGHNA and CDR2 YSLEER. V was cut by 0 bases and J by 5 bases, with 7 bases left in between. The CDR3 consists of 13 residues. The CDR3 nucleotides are TGCGCCAGCAGCCAAGAAGGCCTGACTGAAGCTTTCTTT. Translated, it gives CASSQEGLTEAFF.

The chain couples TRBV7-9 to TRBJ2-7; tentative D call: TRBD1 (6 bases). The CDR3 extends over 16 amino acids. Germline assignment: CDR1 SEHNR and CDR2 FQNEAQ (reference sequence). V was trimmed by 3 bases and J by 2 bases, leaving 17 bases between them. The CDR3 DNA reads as TGTGCCAGCAGCTTTGGCCCAGGGGTGGGAACCTACGAGCAGTACTTC. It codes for CASSFGPGVGTYEQYF.

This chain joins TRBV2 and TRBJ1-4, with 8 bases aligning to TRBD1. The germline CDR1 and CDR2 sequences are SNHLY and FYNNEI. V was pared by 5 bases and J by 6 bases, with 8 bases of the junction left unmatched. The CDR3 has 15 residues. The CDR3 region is CASSHQGAWDEKLFF. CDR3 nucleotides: TGTGCCAGCAGTCACCAGGGGGCATGGGATGAAAAACTGTTTTTT.

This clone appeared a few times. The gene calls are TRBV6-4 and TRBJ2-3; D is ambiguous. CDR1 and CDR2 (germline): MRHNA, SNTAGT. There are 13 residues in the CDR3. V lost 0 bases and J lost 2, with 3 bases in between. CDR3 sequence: CASSDSPTDTQYF. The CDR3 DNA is TGTGCCAGCAGTGACTCCCCCACAGATACGCAGTATTTT.

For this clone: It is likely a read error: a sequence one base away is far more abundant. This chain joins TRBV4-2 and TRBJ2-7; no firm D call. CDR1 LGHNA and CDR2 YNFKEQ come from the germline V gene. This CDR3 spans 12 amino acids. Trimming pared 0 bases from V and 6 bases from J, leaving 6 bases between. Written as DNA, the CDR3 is TGTGCCAGCAGCCAAGATGTGGGCGAGCAGTACTTC. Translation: CASSQDVGEQYF.

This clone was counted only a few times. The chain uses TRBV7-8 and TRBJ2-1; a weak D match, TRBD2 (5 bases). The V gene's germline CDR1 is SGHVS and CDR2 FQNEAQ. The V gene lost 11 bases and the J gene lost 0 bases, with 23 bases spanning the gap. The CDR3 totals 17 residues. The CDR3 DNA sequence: TGTGCCTGCCGTCACGGAGGAATTGAGAGCTCCTACAATGAGCAGTTCTTC. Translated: CACRHGGIESSYNEQFF. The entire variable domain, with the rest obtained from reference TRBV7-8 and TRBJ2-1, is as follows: GAGVSQSPRYKVAKRGQDVALRCDPISGHVSLFWYQQALGQGPEFLTYFQNEAQLDKSGLPSDRFFAERPEGSVSTLKIQRTQQEDSAVYLCACRHGGIESSYNEQFFGPGTRLTVL.

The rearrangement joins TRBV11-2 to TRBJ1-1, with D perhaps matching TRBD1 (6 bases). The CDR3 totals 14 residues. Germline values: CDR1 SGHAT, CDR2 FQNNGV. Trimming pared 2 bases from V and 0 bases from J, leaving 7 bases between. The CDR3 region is CASSLRTVNTEAFF. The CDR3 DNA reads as TGTGCCAGCAGCTTAAGGACAGTGAACACTGAAGCTTTCTTT. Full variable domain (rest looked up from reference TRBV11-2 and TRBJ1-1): EAGVAQSPRYKIIEKRQSVAFWCNPISGHATLYWYQQILGQGPKLLIQFQNNGVVDDSQLPKDRFSAERLKGVDSTLKIQPAKLEDSAVYLCASSLRTVNTEAFFGQGTRLTVV.

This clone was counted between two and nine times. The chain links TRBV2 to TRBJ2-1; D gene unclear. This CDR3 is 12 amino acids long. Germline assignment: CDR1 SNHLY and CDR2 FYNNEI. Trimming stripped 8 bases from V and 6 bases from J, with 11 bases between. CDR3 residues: CASGNGFNEQFF. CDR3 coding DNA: TGTGCCAGCGGGAACGGGTTCAATGAGCAGTTCTTC. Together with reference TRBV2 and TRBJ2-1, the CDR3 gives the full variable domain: EPEVTQTPSHQVTQMGQEVILRCVPISNHLYFYWYRQILGQKVEFLVSFYNNEISEKSEIFDDQFSVERPDGSNFTLKIRSTKLEDSAMYFCASGNGFNEQFFGPGTRLTVL.

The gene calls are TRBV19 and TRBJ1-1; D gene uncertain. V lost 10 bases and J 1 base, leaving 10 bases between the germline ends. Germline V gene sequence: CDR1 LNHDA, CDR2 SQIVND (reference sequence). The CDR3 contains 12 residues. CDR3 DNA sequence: TGTGCCACCTCCTTGGGGAACACTGAAGCTTTCTTT. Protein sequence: CATSLGNTEAFF.

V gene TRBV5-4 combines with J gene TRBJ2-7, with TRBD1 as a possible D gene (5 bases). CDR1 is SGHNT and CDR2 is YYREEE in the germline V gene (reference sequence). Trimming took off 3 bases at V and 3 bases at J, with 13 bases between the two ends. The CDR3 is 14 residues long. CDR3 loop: CASSSGPGLYEQYF. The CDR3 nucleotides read TGTGCCAGCAGCTCCGGTCCAGGGCTCTACGAGCAGTACTTC.

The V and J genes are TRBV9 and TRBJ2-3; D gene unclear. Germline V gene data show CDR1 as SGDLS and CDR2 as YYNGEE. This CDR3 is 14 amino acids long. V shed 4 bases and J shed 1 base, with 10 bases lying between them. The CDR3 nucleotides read TGTGCCAGCAGCCCCCAGGACGGCACAGATACGCAGTATTTT. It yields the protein CASSPQDGTDTQYF.

CDR3 in DNA: TGTGCCAGTAGTATCGGTTCGAGCAACACCGGGGAGCTGTTTTTT. Amino acids: CASSIGSSNTGELFF. The chain uses TRBV19 and TRBJ2-2, with D hard to call. V was shortened by 3 bases and J by 2 bases, with 10 bases between the two germline ends. CDR1 and CDR2 (germline): LNHDA, SQIVND (reference sequence). CDR3 length: 15 amino acids.

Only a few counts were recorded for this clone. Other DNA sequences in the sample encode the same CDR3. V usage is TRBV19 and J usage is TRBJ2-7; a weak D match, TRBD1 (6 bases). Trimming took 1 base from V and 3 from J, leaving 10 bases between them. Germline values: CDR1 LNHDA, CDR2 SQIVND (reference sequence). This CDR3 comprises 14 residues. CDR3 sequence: CASSIGQGIYEQYF. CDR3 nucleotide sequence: TGTGCCAGTAGTATAGGGCAGGGGATCTACGAGCAGTACTTC.

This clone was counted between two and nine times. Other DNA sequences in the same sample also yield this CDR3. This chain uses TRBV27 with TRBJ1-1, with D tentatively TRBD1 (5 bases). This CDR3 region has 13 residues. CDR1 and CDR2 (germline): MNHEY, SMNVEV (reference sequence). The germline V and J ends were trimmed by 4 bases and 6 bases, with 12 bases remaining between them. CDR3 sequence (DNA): TGTGCCAGCAGTTGGGGGGGGTTACCTGAAGCTTTCTTT. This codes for CASSWGGLPEAFF.

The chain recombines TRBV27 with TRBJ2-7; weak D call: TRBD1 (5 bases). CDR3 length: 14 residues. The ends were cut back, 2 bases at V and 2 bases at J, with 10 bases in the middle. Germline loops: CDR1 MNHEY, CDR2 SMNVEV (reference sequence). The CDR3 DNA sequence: TGTGCCAGCAGTTTAGGGCAGGGTGCCTACGAGCAGTACTTC. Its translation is CASSLGQGAYEQYF.

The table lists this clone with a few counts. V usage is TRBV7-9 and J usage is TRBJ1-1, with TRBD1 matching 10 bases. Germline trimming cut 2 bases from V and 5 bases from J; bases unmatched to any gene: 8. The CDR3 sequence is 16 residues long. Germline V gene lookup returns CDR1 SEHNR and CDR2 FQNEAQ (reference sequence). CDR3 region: CASSLPGQGRGTEAFF. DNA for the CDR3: TGTGCCAGCAGCTTACCGGGACAGGGGCGGGGGACTGAAGCTTTCTTT.

The DNA of the CDR3 is TGTGCCAGCAGCTTAAGTAATATCCAATACGAGCAGTACTTC. Its protein product is CASSLSNIQYEQYF. The chain recombines TRBV13 with TRBJ2-7; D gene ambiguous. This CDR3 is built from 14 residues. V was shortened by 2 bases and J by 4 bases, with 12 bases between the two germline ends. CDR1 and CDR2 from the germline V gene are PRHDT and FYEKMQ (reference sequence). The whole variable domain, remainder taken from reference TRBV13 and TRBJ2-7, is AAGVIQSPRHLIKEKRETATLKCYPIPRHDTVYWYQQGPGQDPQFLISFYEKMQSDKGSIPDRFSAQQFSDYHSELNMSSLELGDSALYFCASSLSNIQYEQYFGPGTRLTVT.

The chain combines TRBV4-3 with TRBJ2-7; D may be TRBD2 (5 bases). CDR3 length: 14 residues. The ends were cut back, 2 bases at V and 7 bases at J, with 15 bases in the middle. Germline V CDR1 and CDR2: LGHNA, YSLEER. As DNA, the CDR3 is TGCGCCAGCAGCCAAAGCGGACGGCCGGGGGAGCAGTACTTC. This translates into CASSQSGRPGEQYF.

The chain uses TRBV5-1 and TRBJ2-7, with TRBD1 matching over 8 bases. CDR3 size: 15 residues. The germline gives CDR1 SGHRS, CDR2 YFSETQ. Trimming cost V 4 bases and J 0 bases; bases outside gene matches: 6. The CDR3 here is CASSRDRRSSYEQYF. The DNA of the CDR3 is TGCGCCAGCAGCAGGGACAGGAGGAGCTCCTACGAGCAGTACTTC.

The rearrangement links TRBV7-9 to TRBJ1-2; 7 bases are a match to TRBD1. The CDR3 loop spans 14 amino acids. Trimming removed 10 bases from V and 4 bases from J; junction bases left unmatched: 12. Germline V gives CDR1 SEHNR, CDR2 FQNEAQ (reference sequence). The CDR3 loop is CAIVPGGALYGYTF. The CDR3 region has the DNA TGTGCCATCGTCCCAGGGGGGGCCCTCTATGGCTACACCTTC.

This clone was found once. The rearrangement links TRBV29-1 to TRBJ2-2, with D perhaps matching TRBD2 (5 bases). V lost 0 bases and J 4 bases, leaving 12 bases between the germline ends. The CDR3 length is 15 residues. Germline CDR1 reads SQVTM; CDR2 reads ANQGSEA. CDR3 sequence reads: CSVEEAGEGTGELFF. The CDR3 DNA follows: TGCAGCGTTGAAGAGGCAGGAGAGGGCACCGGGGAGCTGTTTTTT.

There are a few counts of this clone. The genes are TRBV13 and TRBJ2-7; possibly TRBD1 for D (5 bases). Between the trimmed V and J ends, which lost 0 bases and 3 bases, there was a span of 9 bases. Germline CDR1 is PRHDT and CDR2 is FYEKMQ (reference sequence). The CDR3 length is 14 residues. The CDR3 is CASSLGQGGYEQYF. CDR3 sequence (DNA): TGTGCCAGCAGCTTAGGCCAGGGCGGCTACGAGCAGTACTTC. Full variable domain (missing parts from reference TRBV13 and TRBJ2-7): AAGVIQSPRHLIKEKRETATLKCYPIPRHDTVYWYQQGPGQDPQFLISFYEKMQSDKGSIPDRFSAQQFSDYHSELNMSSLELGDSALYFCASSLGQGGYEQYFGPGTRLTVT.

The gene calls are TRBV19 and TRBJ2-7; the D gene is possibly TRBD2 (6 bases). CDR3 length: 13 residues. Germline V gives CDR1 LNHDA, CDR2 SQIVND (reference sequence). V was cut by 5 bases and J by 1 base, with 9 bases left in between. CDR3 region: CASSGTGSYEQYF. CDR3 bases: TGTGCCAGTAGTGGGACTGGGTCCTACGAGCAGTACTTC.

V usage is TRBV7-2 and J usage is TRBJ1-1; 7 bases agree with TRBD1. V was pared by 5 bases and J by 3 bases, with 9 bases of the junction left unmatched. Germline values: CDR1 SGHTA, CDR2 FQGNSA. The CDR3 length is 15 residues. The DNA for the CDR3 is TGTGCCAGCAGCCCCCGGGACAGCTCATACACTGAAGCTTTCTTT. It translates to CASSPRDSSYTEAFF.

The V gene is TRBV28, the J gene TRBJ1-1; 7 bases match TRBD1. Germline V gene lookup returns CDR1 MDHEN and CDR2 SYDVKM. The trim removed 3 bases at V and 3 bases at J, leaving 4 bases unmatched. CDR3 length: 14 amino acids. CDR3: CASSLITGDTEAFF. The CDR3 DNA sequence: TGTGCCAGCAGTTTGATAACAGGGGACACTGAAGCTTTCTTT. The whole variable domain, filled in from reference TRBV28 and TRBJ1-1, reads DVKVTQSSRYLVKRTGEKVFLECVQDMDHENMFWYRQDPGLGLRLIYFSYDVKMKEKGDIPEGYSVSREKKERFSLILESASTNQTSMYLCASSLITGDTEAFFGQGTRLTVV.

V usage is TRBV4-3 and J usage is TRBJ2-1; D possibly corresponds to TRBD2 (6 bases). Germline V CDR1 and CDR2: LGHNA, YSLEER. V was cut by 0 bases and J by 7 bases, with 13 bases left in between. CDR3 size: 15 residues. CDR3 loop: CASSQDRGTGNEQFF. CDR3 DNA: TGCGCCAGCAGCCAAGACCGCGGGACGGGTAATGAGCAGTTCTTC.

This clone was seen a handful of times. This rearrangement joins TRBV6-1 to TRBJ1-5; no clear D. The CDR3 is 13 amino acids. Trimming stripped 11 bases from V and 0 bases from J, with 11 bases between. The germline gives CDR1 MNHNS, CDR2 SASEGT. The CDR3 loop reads CAARDLSNQPQHF. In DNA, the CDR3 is TGTGCCGCGAGGGATCTTAGCAATCAGCCCCAGCATTTT.